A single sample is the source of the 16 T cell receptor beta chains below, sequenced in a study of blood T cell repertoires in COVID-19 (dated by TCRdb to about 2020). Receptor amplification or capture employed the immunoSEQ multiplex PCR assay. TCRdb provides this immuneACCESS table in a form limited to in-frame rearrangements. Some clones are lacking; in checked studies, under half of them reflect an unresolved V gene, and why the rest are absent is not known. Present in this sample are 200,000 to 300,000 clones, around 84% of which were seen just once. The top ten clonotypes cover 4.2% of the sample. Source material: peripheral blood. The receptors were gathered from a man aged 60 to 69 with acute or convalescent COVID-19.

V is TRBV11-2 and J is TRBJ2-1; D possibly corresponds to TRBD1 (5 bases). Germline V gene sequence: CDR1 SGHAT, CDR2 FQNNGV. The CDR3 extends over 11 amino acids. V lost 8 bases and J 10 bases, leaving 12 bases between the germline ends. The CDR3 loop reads CASDRGAEQFF. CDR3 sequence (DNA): TGTGCCAGCGATAGGGGCGCGGAGCAGTTCTTC.

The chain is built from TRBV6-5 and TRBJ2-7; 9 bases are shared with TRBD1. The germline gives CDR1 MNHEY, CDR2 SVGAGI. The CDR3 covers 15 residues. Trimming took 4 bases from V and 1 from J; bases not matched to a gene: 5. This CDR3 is CASSFTGGASYEQYF. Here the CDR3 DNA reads TGTGCCAGCAGTTTTACAGGGGGCGCATCCTACGAGCAGTACTTC.

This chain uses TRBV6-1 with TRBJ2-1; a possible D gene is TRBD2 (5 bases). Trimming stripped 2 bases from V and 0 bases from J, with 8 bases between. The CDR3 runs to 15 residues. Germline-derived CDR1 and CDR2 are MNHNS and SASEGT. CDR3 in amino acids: CASSEPGISYNEQFF. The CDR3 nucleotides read TGTGCCAGCAGTGAACCGGGAATCTCCTACAATGAGCAGTTCTTC.

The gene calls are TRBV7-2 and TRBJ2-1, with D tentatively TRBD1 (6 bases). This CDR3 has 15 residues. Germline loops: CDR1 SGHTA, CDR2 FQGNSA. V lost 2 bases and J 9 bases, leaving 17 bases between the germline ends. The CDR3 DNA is TGTGCCAGCAGCTTACCCCCCGGGACATCAAGTGAGCAGTTCTTC. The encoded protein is CASSLPPGTSSEQFF.

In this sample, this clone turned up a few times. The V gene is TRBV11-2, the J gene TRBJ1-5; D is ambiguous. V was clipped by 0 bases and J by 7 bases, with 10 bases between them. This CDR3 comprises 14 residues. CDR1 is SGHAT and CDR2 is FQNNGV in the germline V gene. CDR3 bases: TGTGCCAGCAGCTTAGATGCCGGGAGGCAGCCCCAGCATTTT. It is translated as CASSLDAGRQPQHF. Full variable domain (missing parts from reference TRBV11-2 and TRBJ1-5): EAGVAQSPRYKIIEKRQSVAFWCNPISGHATLYWYQQILGQGPKLLIQFQNNGVVDDSQLPKDRFSAERLKGVDSTLKIQPAKLEDSAVYLCASSLDAGRQPQHFGDGTRLSIL.

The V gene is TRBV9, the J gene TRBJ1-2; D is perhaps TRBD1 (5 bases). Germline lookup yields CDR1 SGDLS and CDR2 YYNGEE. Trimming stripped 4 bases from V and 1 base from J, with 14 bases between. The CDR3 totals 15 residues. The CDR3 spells CASSNQGLGNYGYTF. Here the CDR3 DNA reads TGTGCCAGCAGCAATCAGGGATTGGGTAACTATGGCTACACCTTC.

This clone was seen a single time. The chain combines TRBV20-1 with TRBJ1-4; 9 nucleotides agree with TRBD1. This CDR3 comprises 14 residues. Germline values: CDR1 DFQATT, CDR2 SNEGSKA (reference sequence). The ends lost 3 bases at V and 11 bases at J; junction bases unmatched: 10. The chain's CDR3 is CSASGRTGDVKLFF. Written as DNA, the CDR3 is TGCAGTGCTAGTGGGCGGACAGGGGATGTGAAACTGTTTTTT.

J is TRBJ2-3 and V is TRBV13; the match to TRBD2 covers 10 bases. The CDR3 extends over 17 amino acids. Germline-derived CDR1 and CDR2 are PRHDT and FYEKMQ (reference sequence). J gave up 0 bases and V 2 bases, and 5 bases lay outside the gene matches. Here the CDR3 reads CASSLSLAGDSTDTQYF. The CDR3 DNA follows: TGTGCCAGCAGCTTATCGCTAGCGGGAGATAGCACAGATACGCAGTATTTT. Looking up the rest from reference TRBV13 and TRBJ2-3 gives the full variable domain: AAGVIQSPRHLIKEKRETATLKCYPIPRHDTVYWYQQGPGQDPQFLISFYEKMQSDKGSIPDRFSAQQFSDYHSELNMSSLELGDSALYFCASSLSLAGDSTDTQYFGPGTRLTVL.

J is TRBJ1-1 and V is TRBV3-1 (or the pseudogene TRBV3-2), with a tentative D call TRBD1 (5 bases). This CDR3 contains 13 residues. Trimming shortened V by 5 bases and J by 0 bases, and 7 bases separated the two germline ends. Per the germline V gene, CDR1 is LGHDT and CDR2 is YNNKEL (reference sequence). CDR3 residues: CASSTQVNTEAFF. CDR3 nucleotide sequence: TGTGCCAGCAGCACACAGGTGAACACTGAAGCTTTCTTT.

CDR3 sequence reads: CSASLGRQYF. The CDR3 region has the DNA TGCAGTGCCTCCTTAGGGAGGCAGTACTTC. J is TRBJ2-7 and V is TRBV20-1; the D gene is possibly TRBD2 (5 bases). CDR1 and CDR2 (germline): DFQATT, SNEGSKA (reference sequence). Trimming removed 6 bases from V and 9 bases from J, with 12 bases in between. The CDR3 totals 10 residues.

In nucleotides, the CDR3 is TGTGCCACCAGCAGCGGAGTCCGAGAGACCCAGTACTTC. As protein: CATSSGVRETQYF. V and J are TRBV15 and TRBJ2-5; D is undetermined. V was shortened by 3 bases and J by 4 bases, with 9 bases between the two germline ends. This CDR3 region has 13 residues. Germline V gene sequence: CDR1 LNHNV, CDR2 YYDKDF (reference sequence). The variable domain in full, with the rest retrieved from reference TRBV15 and TRBJ2-5, is DAMVIQNPRYQVTQFGKPVTLSCSQTLNHNVMYWYQQKSSQAPKLLFHYYDKDFNNEADTPDNFQSRRPNTSFCFLDIRSPGLGDTAMYLCATSSGVRETQYFGPGTRLLVL.

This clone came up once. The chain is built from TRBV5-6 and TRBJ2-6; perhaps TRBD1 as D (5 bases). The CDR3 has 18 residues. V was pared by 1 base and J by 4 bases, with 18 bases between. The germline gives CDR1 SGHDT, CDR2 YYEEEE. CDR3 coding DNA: TGTGCCAGCAGCTTGTTAGGGGATTACTCTCTGGGGGCCAACGTCCTGACTTTC. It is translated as CASSLLGDYSLGANVLTF.

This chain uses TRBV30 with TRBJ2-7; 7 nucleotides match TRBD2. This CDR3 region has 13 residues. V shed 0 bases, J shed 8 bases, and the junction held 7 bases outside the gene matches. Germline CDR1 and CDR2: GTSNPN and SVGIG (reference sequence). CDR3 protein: CAWSVLAPTKQYF. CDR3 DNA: TGTGCCTGGAGTGTACTAGCGCCTACGAAGCAGTACTTC.

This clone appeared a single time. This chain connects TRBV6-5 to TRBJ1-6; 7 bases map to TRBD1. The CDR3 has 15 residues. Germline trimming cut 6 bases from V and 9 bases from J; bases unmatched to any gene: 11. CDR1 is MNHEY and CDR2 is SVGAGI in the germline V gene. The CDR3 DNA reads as TGTGCCAGCAGCAATTACAGGGGCTTCGGTTCACCCCTCCACTTT. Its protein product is CASSNYRGFGSPLHF.

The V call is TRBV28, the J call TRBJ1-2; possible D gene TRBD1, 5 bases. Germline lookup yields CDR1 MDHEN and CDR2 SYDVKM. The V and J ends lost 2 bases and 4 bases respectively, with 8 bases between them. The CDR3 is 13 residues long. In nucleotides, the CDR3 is TGTGCCAGCAGTTTAGGGGCCAGCTATGGCTACACCTTC. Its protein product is CASSLGASYGYTF.

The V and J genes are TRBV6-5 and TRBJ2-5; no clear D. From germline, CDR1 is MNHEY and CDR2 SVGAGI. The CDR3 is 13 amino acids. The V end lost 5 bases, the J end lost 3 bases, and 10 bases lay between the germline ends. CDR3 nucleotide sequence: TGTGCCAGCAGTCTTGTAGCAGAAGAGACCCAGTACTTC. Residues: CASSLVAEETQYF.